The T cell receptor beta chain described here comes from a study of T-cell reconstitution after alpha-beta-depleted transplantation in children. This clonotype was counted ten times or more. Unique molecular identifiers were incorporated during preparation of the TCRbeta library. TCRdb recomputed calls from the PCR reads with MiXCR, one row per CDR3 protein. The table has approximately 350,000 distinct CDR3 sequences, 10% seen once. Trimming removed 0 bases from V and 2 bases from J; junction bases left unmatched: 4. The CDR3 is made up of 16 amino acids. Germline CDR1 reads ENHRY; CDR2 reads SYGVKD. This TCR was recovered from a human donor who donated a stem cell graft to a child with acute lymphoblastic leukemia. Sequenced material: PBMCs from the stem cell graft donor, taken from the stem cell graft. The rearrangement uses TRBV10-3 and TRBJ1-2; 9 positions match TRBD1. The CDR3 DNA follows: TGTGCCATCAGTGAGTCAATCGGGACAGGGAACTATGGCTACACCTTC. It encodes CAISESIGTGNYGYTF.